A single sample gave rise to the 20 T cell receptor beta chains below, sequenced in a study of T cell repertoires in cytomegalovirus infection. TCRdb redid the calling of the reads with MiXCR, one entry per CDR3 protein. The sample contains just under 500,000 distinct CDR3 sequences, around 30% of which appear only once. No antigen has been assigned to these receptors. Source: cultured PBMCs, taken from culture after CMV antigen stimulation. The receptors stem from a human donor in good health (CMV status not recorded). Some clones in this sample may be carry-over from other donors' samples.

This clonotype was observed many times. The J gene is TRBJ2-1, the V gene TRBV7-2; 11 bases agree with TRBD2. The germline CDR1 and CDR2 sequences are SGHTA and FQGNSA. V shed 1 base and J 6 bases; nucleotides not matched to a gene: 14. The CDR3 is made up of 19 amino acids. The CDR3 region has the DNA TGTGCCAGCAGCTTAGAACTAATTAGTAGCGGGAGGGTTGGCAATGAGCAGTTCTTC. Its translation: CASSLELISSGRVGNEQFF.

This chain connects TRBV10-3 to TRBJ1-5; the D is unclear. Per the germline V gene, CDR1 is ENHRY and CDR2 is SYGVKD. V lost 6 bases to trimming and J lost 3 bases, with 12 bases between them. The CDR3 has 14 residues. This CDR3 reads CAISETASNQPQHF. In DNA form, the CDR3 reads TGTGCCATCAGCGAAACGGCTTCCAATCAGCCCCAGCATTTT.

The rearrangement uses TRBV6-6 and TRBJ2-7; 11 bases map to TRBD2. CDR1 is MNHNY, CDR2 SVGAGI, per germline (reference sequence). The CDR3 covers 19 residues. After removal of 7 bases from V and 3 bases from J, the junction contained 20 bases not matched to a gene. This CDR3 is CASKGQGGATSGKLYEQYV. The DNA for the CDR3 is TGTGCCAGCAAAGGTCAGGGGGGCGCGACTAGCGGGAAGCTCTACGAGCAGTACGTC.

The rearrangement joins TRBV6-6 to TRBJ1-1; D unresolved. The germline V and J ends were trimmed by 0 bases and 2 bases, with 13 bases remaining between them. The length of the CDR3 is 16 residues. Germline assignment: CDR1 MNHNY and CDR2 SVGAGI (reference sequence). For the CDR3, the DNA is TGTGCCAGCAGTTACTCGAGCTCGACGATTAACACTGAAGCTTTCTTT. Protein: CASSYSSSTINTEAFF.

The chain couples TRBV4-1 to TRBJ2-1; no reliable D call. Trimming pared 1 base from V and 1 base from J, leaving 14 bases between. The CDR3 spans 17 residues. Germline V gene lookup returns CDR1 MGHRA and CDR2 YSYEKL. The CDR3 coding sequence is TGCGCCAGCAGCCAAGCCCCCCAGCCGAGATCCTACAATGAGCAGTTCTTC. It translates to CASSQAPQPRSYNEQFF.

This clonotype was picked up many times. The J gene is TRBJ2-7, the V gene TRBV7-2; 7 positions match TRBD2. Germline V gives CDR1 SGHTA, CDR2 FQGNSA. Trimming cost V 1 base and J 2 bases; bases outside gene matches: 5. The CDR3 totals 15 residues. CDR3 amino acids: CASSLGLAETYEQYV. The CDR3 DNA is TGTGCCAGCAGCTTAGGGCTAGCGGAAACCTACGAGCAGTACGTC.

This clonotype was observed a few times. The J gene is TRBJ2-1, the V gene TRBV7-6; 7 nucleotides align to TRBD2. In germline, CDR1 is SGHVS, CDR2 FNYEAQ. V trimming: 5 bases; J trimming: 5 bases; junction bases outside the gene matches: 9. The CDR3 extends over 15 amino acids. The CDR3 DNA reads as TGTGCCAGCAGCCGCGTTGGGAGCGGGAACAATGAGCAGTTCTTC. Translated, it gives CASSRVGSGNNEQFF. The full variable domain, completed using reference TRBV7-6 and TRBJ2-1, is GAGVSQSPRYKVTKRGQDVALRCDPISGHVSLYWYRQALGQGPEFLTYFNYEAQQDKSGLPNDRFSAERPEGSISTLTIQRTEQRDSAMYRCASSRVGSGNNEQFFGPGTRLTVL.

This chain links TRBV7-3 with TRBJ2-1; 7 positions agree with TRBD2. The CDR3 length is 16 residues. Germline CDR1 SGHTA, CDR2 FQGTGA. The trim removed 5 bases at V and 6 bases at J, leaving 13 bases unmatched. CDR3 nucleotides: TGTGCCAGCAGCCCTCAGGGTCTAGCGGAGGCCAATGAGCAGTTCTTC. Translated, it gives CASSPQGLAEANEQFF.

The chain links TRBV30 to TRBJ1-6; D gene ambiguous. This CDR3 contains 14 residues. The V and J ends lost 2 bases and 2 bases respectively, with 7 bases between them. The germline gives CDR1 GTSNPN, CDR2 SVGIG (reference sequence). The CDR3 nucleotides read TGTGCCTGGAGTACGAAGGCCTATAATTCACCCCTCCACTTT. Amino acids: CAWSTKAYNSPLHF.

The chain couples TRBV6-2 or TRBV6-3 to TRBJ2-2, with 8 bases fitting TRBD2. Germline trimming cut 8 bases from V and 2 bases from J; bases unmatched to any gene: 22. The germline gives CDR1 MNHEY, CDR2 SVGEGT. The CDR3 has 20 amino acids. The CDR3 DNA follows: TGTGCCAGCTCCCCTCCTAAGCGAGCGGGAGAATACGGAAACACCGGGGAGCTGTTTTTT. It translates to CASSPPKRAGEYGNTGELFF.

This chain connects TRBV5-1 to TRBJ2-1; D is tentatively TRBD1 or TRBD2 (5 bases each). V lost 4 bases and J lost 2, with 16 bases in between. The CDR3 contains 16 residues. CDR1 and CDR2 from the germline V gene are SGHRS and YFSETQ. The CDR3 nucleotides read TGCGCCAGCAGCGGGGGATTGGACGGGGCCTACAATGAGCAGTTCTTC. It specifies CASSGGLDGAYNEQFF.

This clonotype was counted a few times. This chain uses TRBV27 with TRBJ2-3, with 9 bases lining up with TRBD2. Per the germline V gene, CDR1 is MNHEY and CDR2 is SMNVEV (reference sequence). This CDR3 contains 14 residues. V was clipped by 3 bases and J by 7 bases; unmatched bases: 5. Here the CDR3 reads CASSLAGGVNTQYF. The CDR3, as DNA: TGTGCCAGCAGTTTGGCGGGAGGGGTAAATACGCAGTATTTT.

This chain links TRBV19 with TRBJ2-1, with 12 bases lining up with TRBD2. The germline V gene encodes CDR1 LNHDA and CDR2 SQIVND (reference sequence). This CDR3 region has 16 residues. The junction had 6 bases not matched to a gene; V was cut back by 1 base and J by 8 bases. The CDR3 reads CASSIGSSGRAHEQFF. In nucleotides, the CDR3 is TGTGCCAGTAGTATAGGGTCTAGCGGGAGGGCGCATGAGCAGTTCTTC. The full variable domain, completed using reference TRBV19 and TRBJ2-1, is DGGITQSPKYLFRKEGQNVTLSCEQNLNHDAMYWYRQDPGQGLRLIYYSQIVNDFQKGDIAEGYSVSREKKESFPLTVTSAQKNPTAFYLCASSIGSSGRAHEQFFGPGTRLTVL.

This clonotype came up a few times. The V call is TRBV10-3, the J call TRBJ2-5; tentative D call: TRBD1 (5 bases). Per germline, CDR1 ENHRY and CDR2 SYGVKD. CDR3 length equals 14 residues. Trimming took 0 bases from V and 4 from J, leaving 9 bases between them. As DNA, the CDR3 is TGTGCCATCAGTGAGTCAAGGGGTGGAGAGACCCAGTACTTC. Translation: CAISESRGGETQYF.

This rearrangement joins TRBV2 to TRBJ2-1; D gene uncertain. The CDR3 covers 12 residues. V was shortened by 4 bases and J by 12 bases, with 13 bases between the two germline ends. Germline V CDR1 and CDR2: SNHLY, FYNNEI. The DNA for the CDR3 is TGTGCCAGCAGTGTCAAGGGATTGGGGCAGTTCTTC. Residues: CASSVKGLGQFF.

This clonotype came up a few times. The rearrangement links TRBV12-5 to TRBJ2-1; possible D gene TRBD2, 5 bases. V shed 0 bases and J shed 5 bases, with 14 bases lying between them. CDR1 is LGHNT, CDR2 FRNRAP, per germline. This CDR3 has 16 amino acids. The CDR3 region is CASGLVNGAADNEQFF. The CDR3 bases are TGTGCTAGTGGTTTGGTAAATGGAGCGGCCGACAATGAGCAGTTCTTC.

A few counts support this clonotype. The rearrangement uses TRBV12-3 or TRBV12-4 and TRBJ2-1, with 7 bases that match TRBD2. J was trimmed by 2 bases and V by 6 bases; bases with no gene match: 7. The CDR3 spans 15 residues. This CDR3 reads CASSPSGIAYNEQFF. Here the CDR3 DNA reads TGTGCCAGCAGCCCCAGCGGGATAGCCTACAATGAGCAGTTCTTC.

This clonotype came up a few times. V is TRBV5-4 and J is TRBJ1-4; D ambiguous. Germline-derived CDR1 and CDR2 are SGHNT and YYREEE (reference sequence). Trimming stripped 3 bases from V and 5 bases from J, with 14 bases between. The CDR3 consists of 15 residues. In DNA form, the CDR3 reads TGTGCCAGCAGCTCCGGGTGGAGAGGGAATGAAAAACTGTTTTTT. It translates to CASSSGWRGNEKLFF.

This clonotype turned up a few times. The rearrangement uses TRBV7-6 and TRBJ2-1; 9 bases align to TRBD2. The CDR3 is 20 residues long. Trimming at V came to 3 bases and at J to 2 bases, leaving 17 bases not matched to a gene. Germline lookup yields CDR1 SGHVS and CDR2 FNYEAQ. The DNA for the CDR3 is TGTGCCAGCAGCTTTAGTTTTGTGGCTGTGGCGGGAGGGGCCTACAATGAGCAGTTCTTC. Encoded protein: CASSFSFVAVAGGAYNEQFF.

This clonotype was recorded a few times. V usage is TRBV28 and J usage is TRBJ2-7; D ambiguous. Germline CDR1 and CDR2: MDHEN and SYDVKM. V was trimmed by 7 bases and J by 3 bases, leaving 16 bases between them. This CDR3 spans 14 amino acids. The CDR3 DNA follows: TGTGCCAGCACGAAGGGCGCGTGGGGCTACGAGCAGTACTTC. Translation: CASTKGAWGYEQYF.